This T cell receptor beta chain was obtained from a study of blood T cell repertoires in COVID-19. Measured with immunoSEQ multiplex PCR; TCRdb has only the in-frame clones, and not every one. The sample lists roughly 100,000 clones, 81% seen once, with around 5% in the top ten. The CDR3 consists of 15 residues. Germline values: CDR1 MNHEY, CDR2 SVGAGI. Trimming cost V 0 bases and J 1 base, with 9 bases left between them. This sequence originates from an elderly man with COVID-19, enrolled during active disease. This chain links TRBV6-5 with TRBJ1-1; D not resolved. Sequenced: peripheral blood. CDR3 in amino acids: CASSYSWAPNTEAFF. As DNA, the CDR3 is TGTGCCAGCAGTTACTCGTGGGCCCCGAACACTGAAGCTTTCTTT.